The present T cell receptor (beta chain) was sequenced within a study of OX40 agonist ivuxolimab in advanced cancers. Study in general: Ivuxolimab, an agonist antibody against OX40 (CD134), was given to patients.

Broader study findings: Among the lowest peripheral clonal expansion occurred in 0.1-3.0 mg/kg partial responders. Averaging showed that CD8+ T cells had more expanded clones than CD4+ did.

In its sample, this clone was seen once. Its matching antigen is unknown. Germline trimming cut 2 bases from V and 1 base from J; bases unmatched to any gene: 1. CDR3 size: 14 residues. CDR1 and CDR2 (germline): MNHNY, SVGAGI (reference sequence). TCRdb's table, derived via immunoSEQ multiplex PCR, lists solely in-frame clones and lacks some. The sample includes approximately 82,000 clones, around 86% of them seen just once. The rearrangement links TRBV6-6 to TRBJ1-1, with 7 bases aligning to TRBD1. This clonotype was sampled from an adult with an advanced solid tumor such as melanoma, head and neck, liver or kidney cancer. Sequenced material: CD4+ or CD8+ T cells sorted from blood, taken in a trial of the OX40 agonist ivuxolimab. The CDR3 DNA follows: TGTGCCAGCAGTTACGCAGGGGGGAACACTGAAGCTTTCTTT. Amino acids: CASSYAGGNTEAFF.